This T cell receptor beta chain was captured by sequencing in a study of cytomegalovirus exposure and HLA in healthy donors. About the research overall: Inside one of the first data releases sat around 85 million unique TCRs taken from HLA-typed donors.

Healthy people donating bone marrow made up the donors. PCR involved 60 Vbeta and 13 Jbeta primers. Sequencing was performed with immunoSEQ multiplex PCR; in TCRdb, only in-frame clones are kept and a portion is missing. The sample has 60,000 or so clones, approximately 77% seen once. Germline lookup yields CDR1 SGHNT and CDR2 YYREEE (reference sequence). The CDR3 has 14 amino acids. V lost 0 bases to trimming and J lost 0 bases, with 4 bases between them. To note about this clone: Its antigen is undetermined.

Study-level results: A later analysis linked a missense variant in DCLRE1C to the trimming of TCR beta V and J genes. TCR beta sequences reportedly predicted the HLA-A and HLA-B alleles of most subjects accurately.

The rearrangement links TRBV5-4 to TRBJ2-4, with D uncertain. The origin of this receptor is a woman aged 40 to 49 in good health and CMV-seropositive. Sequencing used PBMCs. For the CDR3, the DNA is TGTGCCAGCAGCTTGGGCGAAGCCAAAAACATTCAGTACTTC. The encoded protein is CASSLGEAKNIQYF.